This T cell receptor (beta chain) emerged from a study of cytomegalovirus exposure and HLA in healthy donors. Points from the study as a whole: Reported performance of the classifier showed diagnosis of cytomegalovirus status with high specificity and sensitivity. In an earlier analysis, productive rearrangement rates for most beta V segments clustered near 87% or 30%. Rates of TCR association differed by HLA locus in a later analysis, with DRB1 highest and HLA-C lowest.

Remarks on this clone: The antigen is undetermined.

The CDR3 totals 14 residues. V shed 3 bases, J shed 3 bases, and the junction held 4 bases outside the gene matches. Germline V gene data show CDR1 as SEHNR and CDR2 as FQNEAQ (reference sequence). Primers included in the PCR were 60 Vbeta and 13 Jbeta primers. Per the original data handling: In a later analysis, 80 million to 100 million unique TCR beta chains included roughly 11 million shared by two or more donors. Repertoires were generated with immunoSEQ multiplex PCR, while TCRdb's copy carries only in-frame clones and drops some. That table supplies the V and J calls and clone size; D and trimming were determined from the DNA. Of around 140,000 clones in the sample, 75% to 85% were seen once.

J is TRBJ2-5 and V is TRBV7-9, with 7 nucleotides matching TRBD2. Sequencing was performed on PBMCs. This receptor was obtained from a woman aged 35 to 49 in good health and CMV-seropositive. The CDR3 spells CASSFTSEEETQYF. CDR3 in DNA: TGTGCCAGCAGCTTTACTAGCGAGGAAGAGACCCAGTACTTC.